This TCR beta chain was captured in a study of blood T cell repertoires in COVID-19 (dated by TCRdb to about 2020). Looking at the study overall: Collaborator samples came from the United States, Italy and Spain and covered acute and convalescent phases of COVID-19. The repertoires were released in a freely available public database intended as a resource for research on the immune response to SARS-CoV-2. Where HLA class I and class II types were available, the types were taken from metadata supplied by the sample provider, not from assay-based typing. A de-identified subject ID, COVID-19 status, age in years and sex were almost always included in the sample metadata. Samples came from the ongoing ImmuneRACE study (first 160 participants) plus 1,254 subjects from 6 global collaborators. Subjects who had been exposed to COVID-19, were actively infected with it, or had recovered from it provided the deeply sampled blood TCRbeta repertoires that made up the dataset. The material from the prospective study consisted of cDNA or gDNA derived from T cells, B-cell-depleted T cells, or PBMCs. Overall results and qualifications from the work: Clinical and demographic metadata were provided uncurated, with the amount varying by source and participant.

For CDR1 and CDR2, the germline V gene (reference sequence) lists SGHNT and YYREEE. V is shortened by 2 bases, J by 2 bases, and the region joining them spans 7 bases. Taken from cysteine to phenylalanine, the CDR3 has 13 residues. Only the CDR3 DNA is retained, 39 bases long and in frame from the first base. The immunoSEQ Assay, a bias-controlled multiplex PCR, was used to amplify TCRbeta CDR3 regions from genomic DNA. As for the original processing: The number of nucleated cells in each sample was estimated from the amplification of reference gene primers within the assay. Sequence reads were collapsed and filtered to measure the absolute abundance of every unique TCRbeta CDR3 rearrangement. For each sample, productive Simpson clonality was calculated as the square root of Simpson's diversity index over productive rearrangements. The table was pulled from immuneACCESS by TCRdb, which kept in-frame rearrangements only. Such tables lose some clones; where checked, under half of the loss comes from unresolved V genes, and the rest has no known cause. The V and J calls and the clone size are those of that table, but D and trimming were determined from the DNA. The sample data list about 200,000 clones, and more than 80% of these were observed just once. The ten largest clones take up approximately 7.6% of the sample.

In the prospective study, participants were roughly 18 to 100 years old, resided in approximately 25 geographic areas of the United States, and were enrolled through a virtual design. To assign participants to cohorts, the prospective study relied on clinical history that participants themselves reported in a screening survey and a study questionnaire. For ImmuneRACE Cohort 3, a participant was defined as recovered based on two consecutive negative NP/OP PCR tests, clearance by a healthcare professional, or resolution of symptoms. In the prospective study, mobile phlebotomists collected whole blood, serum and a nasopharyngeal or oropharyngeal swab from each participant. Prospective study participants could optionally give additional blood draws and questionnaires over an approximately 2-month period. Prospective study blood samples were shipped either frozen or at room temperature before DNA extraction.

This clone was counted only a few times. Its antigen remains unidentified. Base qualities are not recorded, but no much larger clone differs from it by a single base. The clonotype comes from a woman aged 18-29 years who had recovered from COVID-19. Source material: PBMCs or T cells enriched from blood (not recorded which). The V and J genes are TRBV5-4 and TRBJ1-2, with the D gene not clear enough to name. In nucleotides, the sequence is TGTGCCAGCAGCTTAGGAGACAACTATGGCTACACCTTC. Its coded protein is CASSLGDNYGYTF.